This entry features one T cell receptor beta chain sequence. Researchers partitioned CD4+ cells into CD45RA+ naive and CD45RA-negative memory subsets. These data are taken from a study of shared clonotypes between healthy human individuals. Replicate PCRs run on sorted subsets employed approximately 0.2 ug DNA, 30,000 to 35,000 T cell genomes. Method: immunoSEQ multiplex PCR; TCRdb's copy keeps in-frame clones and lacks some. The table includes approximately 2,000,000 clones, roughly 90% detected once. Trimming took off 4 bases at V and 6 bases at J, with 16 bases between the two ends. The length of the CDR3 is 15 residues. Looked up from germline, CDR1 is MDHEN and CDR2 is SYDVKM.

Sequenced: naive CD4+ T cells from PBMCs. Described subset: CD45RA+ positively selected. The sequence was collected from a man between 18 and 29 years old in good health. Some clones in this sample may be carry-over from other donors' samples. The rearrangement uses TRBV28 and TRBJ1-5; D call uncertain. The CDR3 nucleotides read TGTGCCAGCAGTTCCGACGGGTCAGGAGGTCAGCCCCAGCATTTT. This codes for CASSSDGSGGQPQHF.